These 29 T cell receptor beta chains were sequenced from one sample in a study of T-cell reconstitution after alpha-beta-depleted transplantation in children. Preparation of the TCRbeta library was carried out with unique molecular identifiers. TCRdb reanalysed the PCR reads using MiXCR and keeps one entry per CDR3 protein. The sample holds some 200,000 distinct CDR3 sequences, about 6.3% seen once. This material consisted of PBMCs from the stem cell graft donor, taken from the stem cell graft. The receptors here all came from a human donor who donated a stem cell graft to a child with Wiskott-Aldrich syndrome.

This clonotype was detected many times. The V and J genes are TRBV10-3 and TRBJ1-2; no clear D. The CDR3 runs 14 residues. CDR1 ENHRY and CDR2 SYGVKD come from the germline V gene. V was clipped by 2 bases and J by 4 bases, with 11 bases between them. The CDR3 DNA follows: TGTGCCATCAGTGAGGACGGAGGCGGCTATGGCTACACCTTC. Its translation is CAISEDGGGYGYTF.

This clonotype was observed many times. V is TRBV7-2 and J is TRBJ2-1; 15 bases map to TRBD2. V dropped 4 bases and J dropped 3; count of bases not matched to a gene: 1. The CDR3 has 16 amino acids. Germline V gives CDR1 SGHTA, CDR2 FQGNSA. CDR3 sequence reads: CASSWGLAGGYNEQFF. The CDR3 bases are TGTGCCAGCAGCTGGGGACTAGCGGGAGGCTACAATGAGCAGTTCTTC.

This clonotype was seen ten or more times. V is TRBV10-3 and J is TRBJ2-6; unclear D gene. V lost 8 bases to trimming and J lost 0 bases, with 8 bases between them. This CDR3 spans 14 amino acids. Per germline, CDR1 ENHRY and CDR2 SYGVKD. CDR3 DNA: TGTGCCATCGACGTGAGCTCTGGGGCCAACGTCCTGACTTTC. Protein sequence: CAIDVSSGANVLTF.

This clonotype was seen at least ten times. V and J are TRBV27 and TRBJ1-1; the D is unclear. Between the trimmed V and J ends, which lost 7 bases and 1 base, there was a span of 10 bases. The CDR3 has 13 amino acids. Germline V gene lookup returns CDR1 MNHEY and CDR2 SMNVEV (reference sequence). The CDR3 nucleotides are TGTGCCAGCACCCCGGACGGGAACACTGAAGCTTTCTTT. Protein: CASTPDGNTEAFF.

This clonotype was recorded at least ten times. The V and J genes are TRBV7-9 and TRBJ2-7; possible D gene TRBD2, 5 bases. This CDR3 is 15 amino acids long. V lost 5 bases and J lost 4, with 18 bases in between. Germline CDR1 and CDR2: SEHNR and FQNEAQ (reference sequence). The CDR3 region is CASSPPHGNLYEQYF. CDR3 bases: TGTGCCAGCAGCCCTCCCCACGGGAATCTTTACGAGCAGTACTTC.

This clonotype was seen only a few times. The chain recombines TRBV7-2 with TRBJ2-1; either TRBD1 or TRBD2 may supply D (5 bases each). The CDR3 is made up of 15 amino acids. Germline CDR1 and CDR2: SGHTA and FQGNSA. V was shortened by 4 bases and J by 4 bases, with 14 bases between the two germline ends. CDR3 sequence reads: CASSYGAGTYNEQFF. The CDR3 DNA reads as TGTGCCAGCAGCTACGGGGCTGGGACGTACAATGAGCAGTTCTTC.

This clonotype turned up a few times. The chain couples TRBV5-5 to TRBJ1-2, with TRBD1 matching 9 bases. The CDR3 runs 14 residues. V lost 4 bases, J lost 3 bases, and 4 bases stayed unmatched. Germline V CDR1 and CDR2: SGHKS, YYEKEE (reference sequence). CDR3 DNA sequence: TGTGCCAGCAGCATACAGGGGGCGGACTATGGCTACACCTTC. Translation: CASSIQGADYGYTF.

In this sample, this clonotype turned up many times. The chain uses TRBV5-1 and TRBJ1-3; D call uncertain. Germline assignment: CDR1 SGHRS and CDR2 YFSETQ. V was cut by 4 bases and J by 2 bases, with 7 bases left in between. This CDR3 contains 13 residues. This CDR3 reads CASSTGTGNTIYF. CDR3 nucleotide sequence: TGCGCCAGCAGCACCGGAACTGGAAACACCATATATTTT.

This clonotype was seen at least ten times. The chain has TRBV6-6 and TRBJ1-1; D gene uncertain. This CDR3 spans 11 amino acids. Trimming removed 4 bases at V and 6 bases at J, with 6 bases between. CDR1 is MNHNY, CDR2 SVGAGI, per germline (reference sequence). Here the CDR3 reads CASSWGSEAFF. The CDR3 DNA is TGTGCCAGCAGTTGGGGTTCTGAAGCTTTCTTT.

This clonotype was seen ten or more times. J is TRBJ1-6 and V is TRBV7-2; tentatively, D is TRBD1 (6 bases). CDR1 SGHTA and CDR2 FQGNSA come from the germline V gene. This CDR3 comprises 15 residues. Trimming stripped 3 bases from V and 5 bases from J, with 11 bases between. The CDR3 region is CASSFGQYNNSPLHF. CDR3 bases: TGTGCCAGCAGCTTCGGACAGTATAATAATTCACCCCTCCACTTT.

This clonotype has at least ten counts. J is TRBJ1-2 and V is TRBV29-1, with 9 bases identical to TRBD1. The CDR3 totals 15 residues. Unmatched junction bases numbered 9, after V lost 7 bases and J lost 0 bases. Germline assignment: CDR1 SQVTM and CDR2 ANQGSEA. Here the CDR3 reads CSGRTGEHPNYGYTF. In DNA, the CDR3 is TGCAGCGGGCGGACAGGGGAGCATCCTAACTATGGCTACACCTTC. The complete variable domain, with remaining parts taken from reference TRBV29-1 and TRBJ1-2, reads SAVISQKPSRDICQRGTSLTIQCQVDSQVTMMFWYRQQPGQSLTLIATANQGSEATYESGFVIDKFPISRPNLTFSTLTVSNMSPEDSSIYLCSGRTGEHPNYGYTFGSGTRLTVV.

This clonotype was picked up a small number of times. The V call is TRBV19, the J call TRBJ2-2; perhaps TRBD2 as D (6 bases). Per the germline V gene, CDR1 is LNHDA and CDR2 is SQIVND (reference sequence). CDR3 length: 16 residues. V was shortened by 9 bases and J by 7 bases, with 24 bases between the two germline ends. CDR3 sequence: CASRQGAGRLVGELFF. The DNA for the CDR3 is TGTGCCAGCCGACAAGGGGCGGGGCGATTGGTCGGGGAGCTGTTTTTT.

This clonotype was found many times. This chain links TRBV15 with TRBJ1-1, with 10 nucleotides matching TRBD1. This CDR3 spans 18 amino acids. The ends lost 1 base at V and 3 bases at J; junction bases unmatched: 11. CDR1 LNHNV and CDR2 YYDKDF come from the germline V gene (reference sequence). CDR3 region: CATSRVRSGTGEDTEAFF. The CDR3 region has the DNA TGTGCCACCAGCAGAGTCCGGTCCGGGACAGGGGAAGACACTGAAGCTTTCTTT.

This clonotype was seen ten or more times. The chain has TRBV30 and TRBJ2-1, with a tentative D call TRBD1 (6 bases). Germline V gene data show CDR1 as GTSNPN and CDR2 as SVGIG (reference sequence). This CDR3 is built from 16 residues. V lost 1 base to trimming and J lost 9 bases, with 22 bases between them. The CDR3 DNA sequence: TGTGCCTGGAGTGCCTTGAGGCCACCAGGGGATACTGAGCAGTTCTTC. Encoded protein: CAWSALRPPGDTEQFF.

At least ten counts were recorded for this clonotype. This chain joins TRBV5-1 and TRBJ2-3, with TRBD1 as a possible D gene (5 bases). The germline gives CDR1 SGHRS, CDR2 YFSETQ. The V end lost 2 bases, the J end lost 0 bases, and 10 bases lay between the germline ends. CDR3 length: 15 residues. The CDR3 region has the DNA TGCGCCAGCAGCTTCCAGGGCAGAAGCACAGATACGCAGTATTTT. Its protein is CASSFQGRSTDTQYF.

The table lists this clonotype with a few counts. The DNA of the CDR3 is TGCGCCAGCAGCCAGGGAAGTAGCGGGGGGGCGTCAGATACGCAGTATTTT. Translating gives CASSQGSSGGASDTQYF. The V gene is TRBV4-1, the J gene TRBJ2-3, with 11 bases that match TRBD2. V was pared by 3 bases and J by 4 bases, with 9 bases of the junction left unmatched. The CDR3 totals 17 residues. Germline CDR1 and CDR2: MGHRA and YSYEKL.

This clonotype has a count of ten or more. V usage is TRBV29-1 and J usage is TRBJ2-1; D tentatively fits TRBD1 or TRBD2 (5 bases each). In germline, CDR1 is SQVTM, CDR2 ANQGSEA. The V end was cut by 4 bases, the J end by 3 bases, with 16 bases between. The CDR3 length is 15 residues. The CDR3 protein is CSVVRDGGLYNEQFF. Here the CDR3 DNA reads TGCAGCGTTGTCCGGGACGGAGGACTCTACAATGAGCAGTTCTTC.

This clonotype came up many times. This sequence joins TRBV24-1 and TRBJ2-5; 9 bases fit TRBD1. Germline-derived CDR1 and CDR2 are KGHDR and SFDVKD. The CDR3 covers 16 residues. Trimming took 3 bases from V and 4 from J; bases not matched to a gene: 8. The CDR3 DNA reads TGTGCCACCAGTGATCCTGACAGGGGGTCGGGAGAGACCCAGTACTTC. This codes for CATSDPDRGSGETQYF.

This clonotype was recorded many times. V and J are TRBV6-2 or TRBV6-3 and TRBJ1-1; D possibly corresponds to TRBD1 (5 bases). In germline, CDR1 is MNHEY, CDR2 SVGEGT. V lost 2 bases and J lost 0, with 10 bases in between. The CDR3 extends over 15 amino acids. As DNA, the CDR3 is TGTGCCAGCAGTTACGCGAACAGGATGAACACTGAAGCTTTCTTT. Translation gives CASSYANRMNTEAFF.

This clonotype appeared many times. In DNA, the CDR3 is TGTGCCAGCAGCCTTCCCCCTGAAGCTTTCTTT. The encoded protein is CASSLPPEAFF. This chain uses TRBV6-2 or TRBV6-3 with TRBJ1-1, with D unresolved. The CDR3 sequence is 11 residues long. CDR1 is MNHEY and CDR2 is SVGEGT in the germline V gene. With 6 bases removed from V and 6 bases from J, the gap between germline ends came to 8 bases.

In this sample, this clonotype turned up many times. J is TRBJ2-3 and V is TRBV20-1, with 11 nucleotides matching TRBD2. Looked up from germline, CDR1 is DFQATT and CDR2 is SNEGSKA (reference sequence). The CDR3 is 17 amino acids. Unmatched junction bases numbered 11, after V lost 4 bases and J lost 2 bases. The CDR3 loop reads CSAMGGGTSGYTDTQYF. CDR3 bases: TGCAGTGCTATGGGGGGCGGGACTAGCGGATACACAGATACGCAGTATTTT.

This clonotype has ten or more counts. The V call is TRBV20-1, the J call TRBJ2-2, with 8 bases matching TRBD2. The CDR3 sequence is 15 residues long. The germline CDR1 and CDR2 sequences are DFQATT and SNEGSKA (reference sequence). After removal of 6 bases from V and 4 bases from J, the junction contained 10 bases not matched to a gene. The CDR3 DNA reads TGCAGTGCGTCGATAGCGGGAAAGGGCACCGGGGAGCTGTTTTTT. Its translation is CSASIAGKGTGELFF.

This clonotype showed up many times. J is TRBJ1-1 and V is TRBV5-1, with TRBD1 as a possible D gene (5 bases). Trimming removed 0 bases at V and 0 bases at J, with 18 bases between. Germline CDR1 SGHRS, CDR2 YFSETQ. The CDR3 loop spans 18 amino acids. The CDR3 is CASSLGGARGIMNTEAFF. The CDR3, as DNA: TGCGCCAGCAGCTTGGGAGGGGCGCGAGGAATAATGAACACTGAAGCTTTCTTT.

The CDR3 nucleotides are TGTGCCATCAGTGACCTGGGGAACAATGAGCAGTTCTTC. Protein: CAISDLGNNEQFF. The rearrangement links TRBV10-3 to TRBJ2-1; D not resolved. V lost 3 bases to trimming and J lost 5 bases, with 8 bases between them. The CDR3 is 13 residues long. Germline lookup yields CDR1 ENHRY and CDR2 SYGVKD.

This clonotype has ten or more counts. This chain uses TRBV6-6 with TRBJ1-5; D is undetermined. Trimming cost V 6 bases and J 5 bases, with 8 bases left between them. This CDR3 is built from 12 residues. Germline V gene sequence: CDR1 MNHNY, CDR2 SVGAGI (reference sequence). In DNA form, the CDR3 reads TGTGCCAGCAGGGAGAGACATCAGCCCCAGCATTTT. Amino acids: CASRERHQPQHF.

This clonotype was detected many times. The V gene is TRBV11-2, the J gene TRBJ2-2; 12 nucleotides match TRBD2. V gave up 4 bases and J gave up 7 bases; unmatched junction bases: 7. The V gene's germline CDR1 is SGHAT and CDR2 FQNNGV. The CDR3 contains 16 residues. DNA for the CDR3: TGTGCCAGCAGCTCGACTAGCGGGAGAACTAACGGGGAGCTGTTTTTT. This sequence encodes CASSSTSGRTNGELFF.

On this clonotype: This may be a read error, as it is one base from a much larger clone. The chain carries TRBV28 and TRBJ2-6, with D perhaps matching TRBD1 or TRBD2 (5 bases each). Germline CDR1 reads MDHEN; CDR2 reads SYDVKM. The CDR3 spans 13 residues. CDR3 in amino acids: CATQEGGANALTF. DNA of the CDR3: TGTGCCACACAAGAGGGTGGGGCCAACGCCCTGACTTTC.

This clonotype has a handful of counts. The rearrangement uses TRBV6-2 or TRBV6-3 and TRBJ2-1, with TRBD2 matching 7 bases. The CDR3 consists of 14 residues. With V trimmed by 6 bases and J by 2 bases, 4 bases remained unmatched. The germline CDR1 and CDR2 sequences are MNHEY and SVGEGT. The CDR3 reads CASRREAAYNEQFF. The CDR3 nucleotides are TGTGCCAGCAGACGGGAGGCTGCCTACAATGAGCAGTTCTTC.

This clonotype came up many times. The chain uses TRBV20-1 and TRBJ2-7; D is possibly TRBD1 (5 bases). The CDR3 is 15 amino acids. Germline V CDR1 and CDR2: DFQATT, SNEGSKA (reference sequence). The V gene lost 5 bases and the J gene lost 5 bases, with 22 bases spanning the gap. CDR3 sequence reads: CSAWTTNGRRDEQYF. The CDR3 nucleotides read TGCAGTGCTTGGACAACGAATGGTCGAAGGGACGAGCAGTACTTC.